The 10 T cell receptor beta chains given below trace back to one sample, sequenced in a study of T cells after yellow fever vaccination. TCRdb re-called the 5' RACE reads with MiXCR, one entry per CDR3 protein. The sample includes around 530,000 distinct CDR3 sequences, about 15% of them seen just once. The sequenced sample was PBMCs, obtained around 5 days after the first yellow fever vaccination. The source of these receptors is a man aged 18 to 30 who received the YFV17D yellow fever vaccine.

This chain joins TRBV5-1 and TRBJ1-2, with D possibly TRBD1 on 5 matching bases. The length of the CDR3 is 16 residues. Germline V gene data show CDR1 as SGHRS and CDR2 as YFSETQ. V lost 7 bases and J lost 7, with 26 bases in between. CDR3 in DNA: TGCGCCAGCGGATCCCATCCGGGACGGACTTTTCTTGGCTACACCTTC. As protein: CASGSHPGRTFLGYTF.

This clonotype was seen a handful of times. The rearrangement joins TRBV10-3 to TRBJ2-1; possible D gene TRBD2, 6 bases. Germline V gene data show CDR1 as ENHRY and CDR2 as SYGVKD. The V gene lost 6 bases and the J gene lost 4 bases, with 13 bases spanning the gap. This CDR3 has 14 amino acids. CDR3 residues: CAIRGPGDYNEQFF. The CDR3 coding sequence is TGTGCCATCAGGGGACCGGGGGATTACAATGAGCAGTTCTTC.

This clonotype appeared a few times. The chain couples TRBV12-3 or TRBV12-4 to TRBJ1-3, with 7 bases that match TRBD1. This CDR3 is 13 amino acids long. V trimming: 6 bases; J trimming: 4 bases; junction bases outside the gene matches: 3. The CDR3 bases are TGTGCCAGCAGGGCGGACAGGGGAAACACCATATATTTT. Translating it yields CASRADRGNTIYF.

This clonotype was seen a few times. The CDR3 reads CGVKSDYMNTEAFF. In DNA, the CDR3 is TGTGGGGTTAAGAGTGATTATATGAACACTGAAGCTTTCTTT. The chain couples TRBV28 to TRBJ1-1; unclear D gene. Germline values: CDR1 MDHEN, CDR2 SYDVKM. This CDR3 has 14 amino acids.

This clonotype was counted between two and nine times. The chain combines TRBV7-3 with TRBJ2-3, with no clear D. From germline, CDR1 is SGHTA and CDR2 FQGTGA. The CDR3 consists of 12 residues. V shed 1 base and J shed 5 bases, with 4 bases lying between them. CDR3 in amino acids: CASSLMVDTQYF. In DNA, the CDR3 is TGTGCCAGCAGCTTAATGGTAGATACGCAGTATTTT.

This rearrangement joins TRBV28 to TRBJ1-4; 10 bases map to TRBD1. The V and J ends lost 3 bases and 5 bases, in that order; junction bases with no gene match: 6. The CDR3 consists of 16 residues. CDR1 is MDHEN, CDR2 SYDVKM, per germline. CDR3 DNA: TGTGCCAGCAGTTTCACTAGGACAGGGGGAAATGAAAAACTGTTTTTT. It is translated as CASSFTRTGGNEKLFF. Full variable domain (outside the CDR3, taken from reference TRBV28 and TRBJ1-4): DVKVTQSSRYLVKRTGEKVFLECVQDMDHENMFWYRQDPGLGLRLIYFSYDVKMKEKGDIPEGYSVSREKKERFSLILESASTNQTSMYLCASSFTRTGGNEKLFFGSGTQLSVL.

The table lists this clonotype with a few counts. This CDR3 is CASSFFPPGLASTDTQYF. Written as DNA, the CDR3 is TGTGCCAGCAGCTTTTTTCCCCCGGGGCTAGCTAGCACAGATACGCAGTATTTT. This sequence joins TRBV11-2 and TRBJ2-3; either TRBD1 or TRBD2 may fit D (5 bases each). This CDR3 region has 18 residues. With 3 bases removed from V and 0 bases from J, the gap between germline ends came to 19 bases. The germline CDR1 and CDR2 sequences are SGHAT and FQNNGV.

This clonotype was counted a few times. The V and J genes are TRBV15 and TRBJ2-3, with D possibly matching TRBD2 (6 bases). Germline lookup yields CDR1 LNHNV and CDR2 YYDKDF (reference sequence). V lost 3 bases and J lost 6, with 13 bases in between. The CDR3 loop spans 14 amino acids. In DNA, the CDR3 is TGTGCCACCAGCAGCACTAGCAGCGGGGATACGCAGTATTTT. Protein: CATSSTSSGDTQYF.

This clonotype has just a few counts. In nucleotides, the CDR3 is TGCGCCAGCAGCCAAGCTCTAACAGAGACCCAGTACTTC. It codes for CASSQALTETQYF. The chain has TRBV4-3 and TRBJ2-5; no reliable D call. Trimming shortened V by 1 base and J by 4 bases, and 7 bases separated the two germline ends. The germline V gene has CDR1 LGHNA and CDR2 YSLEER. This CDR3 has 13 amino acids.

This clonotype was seen a handful of times. The chain combines TRBV5-5 with TRBJ2-1; D unresolved. Trimming removed 1 base from V and 8 bases from J, with 7 bases in between. Germline V CDR1 and CDR2: SGHKS, YYEKEE (reference sequence). The CDR3 has 12 amino acids. The chain's CDR3 is CASSLPLYEQFF. DNA of the CDR3: TGTGCCAGCAGCTTGCCTCTCTATGAGCAGTTCTTC.